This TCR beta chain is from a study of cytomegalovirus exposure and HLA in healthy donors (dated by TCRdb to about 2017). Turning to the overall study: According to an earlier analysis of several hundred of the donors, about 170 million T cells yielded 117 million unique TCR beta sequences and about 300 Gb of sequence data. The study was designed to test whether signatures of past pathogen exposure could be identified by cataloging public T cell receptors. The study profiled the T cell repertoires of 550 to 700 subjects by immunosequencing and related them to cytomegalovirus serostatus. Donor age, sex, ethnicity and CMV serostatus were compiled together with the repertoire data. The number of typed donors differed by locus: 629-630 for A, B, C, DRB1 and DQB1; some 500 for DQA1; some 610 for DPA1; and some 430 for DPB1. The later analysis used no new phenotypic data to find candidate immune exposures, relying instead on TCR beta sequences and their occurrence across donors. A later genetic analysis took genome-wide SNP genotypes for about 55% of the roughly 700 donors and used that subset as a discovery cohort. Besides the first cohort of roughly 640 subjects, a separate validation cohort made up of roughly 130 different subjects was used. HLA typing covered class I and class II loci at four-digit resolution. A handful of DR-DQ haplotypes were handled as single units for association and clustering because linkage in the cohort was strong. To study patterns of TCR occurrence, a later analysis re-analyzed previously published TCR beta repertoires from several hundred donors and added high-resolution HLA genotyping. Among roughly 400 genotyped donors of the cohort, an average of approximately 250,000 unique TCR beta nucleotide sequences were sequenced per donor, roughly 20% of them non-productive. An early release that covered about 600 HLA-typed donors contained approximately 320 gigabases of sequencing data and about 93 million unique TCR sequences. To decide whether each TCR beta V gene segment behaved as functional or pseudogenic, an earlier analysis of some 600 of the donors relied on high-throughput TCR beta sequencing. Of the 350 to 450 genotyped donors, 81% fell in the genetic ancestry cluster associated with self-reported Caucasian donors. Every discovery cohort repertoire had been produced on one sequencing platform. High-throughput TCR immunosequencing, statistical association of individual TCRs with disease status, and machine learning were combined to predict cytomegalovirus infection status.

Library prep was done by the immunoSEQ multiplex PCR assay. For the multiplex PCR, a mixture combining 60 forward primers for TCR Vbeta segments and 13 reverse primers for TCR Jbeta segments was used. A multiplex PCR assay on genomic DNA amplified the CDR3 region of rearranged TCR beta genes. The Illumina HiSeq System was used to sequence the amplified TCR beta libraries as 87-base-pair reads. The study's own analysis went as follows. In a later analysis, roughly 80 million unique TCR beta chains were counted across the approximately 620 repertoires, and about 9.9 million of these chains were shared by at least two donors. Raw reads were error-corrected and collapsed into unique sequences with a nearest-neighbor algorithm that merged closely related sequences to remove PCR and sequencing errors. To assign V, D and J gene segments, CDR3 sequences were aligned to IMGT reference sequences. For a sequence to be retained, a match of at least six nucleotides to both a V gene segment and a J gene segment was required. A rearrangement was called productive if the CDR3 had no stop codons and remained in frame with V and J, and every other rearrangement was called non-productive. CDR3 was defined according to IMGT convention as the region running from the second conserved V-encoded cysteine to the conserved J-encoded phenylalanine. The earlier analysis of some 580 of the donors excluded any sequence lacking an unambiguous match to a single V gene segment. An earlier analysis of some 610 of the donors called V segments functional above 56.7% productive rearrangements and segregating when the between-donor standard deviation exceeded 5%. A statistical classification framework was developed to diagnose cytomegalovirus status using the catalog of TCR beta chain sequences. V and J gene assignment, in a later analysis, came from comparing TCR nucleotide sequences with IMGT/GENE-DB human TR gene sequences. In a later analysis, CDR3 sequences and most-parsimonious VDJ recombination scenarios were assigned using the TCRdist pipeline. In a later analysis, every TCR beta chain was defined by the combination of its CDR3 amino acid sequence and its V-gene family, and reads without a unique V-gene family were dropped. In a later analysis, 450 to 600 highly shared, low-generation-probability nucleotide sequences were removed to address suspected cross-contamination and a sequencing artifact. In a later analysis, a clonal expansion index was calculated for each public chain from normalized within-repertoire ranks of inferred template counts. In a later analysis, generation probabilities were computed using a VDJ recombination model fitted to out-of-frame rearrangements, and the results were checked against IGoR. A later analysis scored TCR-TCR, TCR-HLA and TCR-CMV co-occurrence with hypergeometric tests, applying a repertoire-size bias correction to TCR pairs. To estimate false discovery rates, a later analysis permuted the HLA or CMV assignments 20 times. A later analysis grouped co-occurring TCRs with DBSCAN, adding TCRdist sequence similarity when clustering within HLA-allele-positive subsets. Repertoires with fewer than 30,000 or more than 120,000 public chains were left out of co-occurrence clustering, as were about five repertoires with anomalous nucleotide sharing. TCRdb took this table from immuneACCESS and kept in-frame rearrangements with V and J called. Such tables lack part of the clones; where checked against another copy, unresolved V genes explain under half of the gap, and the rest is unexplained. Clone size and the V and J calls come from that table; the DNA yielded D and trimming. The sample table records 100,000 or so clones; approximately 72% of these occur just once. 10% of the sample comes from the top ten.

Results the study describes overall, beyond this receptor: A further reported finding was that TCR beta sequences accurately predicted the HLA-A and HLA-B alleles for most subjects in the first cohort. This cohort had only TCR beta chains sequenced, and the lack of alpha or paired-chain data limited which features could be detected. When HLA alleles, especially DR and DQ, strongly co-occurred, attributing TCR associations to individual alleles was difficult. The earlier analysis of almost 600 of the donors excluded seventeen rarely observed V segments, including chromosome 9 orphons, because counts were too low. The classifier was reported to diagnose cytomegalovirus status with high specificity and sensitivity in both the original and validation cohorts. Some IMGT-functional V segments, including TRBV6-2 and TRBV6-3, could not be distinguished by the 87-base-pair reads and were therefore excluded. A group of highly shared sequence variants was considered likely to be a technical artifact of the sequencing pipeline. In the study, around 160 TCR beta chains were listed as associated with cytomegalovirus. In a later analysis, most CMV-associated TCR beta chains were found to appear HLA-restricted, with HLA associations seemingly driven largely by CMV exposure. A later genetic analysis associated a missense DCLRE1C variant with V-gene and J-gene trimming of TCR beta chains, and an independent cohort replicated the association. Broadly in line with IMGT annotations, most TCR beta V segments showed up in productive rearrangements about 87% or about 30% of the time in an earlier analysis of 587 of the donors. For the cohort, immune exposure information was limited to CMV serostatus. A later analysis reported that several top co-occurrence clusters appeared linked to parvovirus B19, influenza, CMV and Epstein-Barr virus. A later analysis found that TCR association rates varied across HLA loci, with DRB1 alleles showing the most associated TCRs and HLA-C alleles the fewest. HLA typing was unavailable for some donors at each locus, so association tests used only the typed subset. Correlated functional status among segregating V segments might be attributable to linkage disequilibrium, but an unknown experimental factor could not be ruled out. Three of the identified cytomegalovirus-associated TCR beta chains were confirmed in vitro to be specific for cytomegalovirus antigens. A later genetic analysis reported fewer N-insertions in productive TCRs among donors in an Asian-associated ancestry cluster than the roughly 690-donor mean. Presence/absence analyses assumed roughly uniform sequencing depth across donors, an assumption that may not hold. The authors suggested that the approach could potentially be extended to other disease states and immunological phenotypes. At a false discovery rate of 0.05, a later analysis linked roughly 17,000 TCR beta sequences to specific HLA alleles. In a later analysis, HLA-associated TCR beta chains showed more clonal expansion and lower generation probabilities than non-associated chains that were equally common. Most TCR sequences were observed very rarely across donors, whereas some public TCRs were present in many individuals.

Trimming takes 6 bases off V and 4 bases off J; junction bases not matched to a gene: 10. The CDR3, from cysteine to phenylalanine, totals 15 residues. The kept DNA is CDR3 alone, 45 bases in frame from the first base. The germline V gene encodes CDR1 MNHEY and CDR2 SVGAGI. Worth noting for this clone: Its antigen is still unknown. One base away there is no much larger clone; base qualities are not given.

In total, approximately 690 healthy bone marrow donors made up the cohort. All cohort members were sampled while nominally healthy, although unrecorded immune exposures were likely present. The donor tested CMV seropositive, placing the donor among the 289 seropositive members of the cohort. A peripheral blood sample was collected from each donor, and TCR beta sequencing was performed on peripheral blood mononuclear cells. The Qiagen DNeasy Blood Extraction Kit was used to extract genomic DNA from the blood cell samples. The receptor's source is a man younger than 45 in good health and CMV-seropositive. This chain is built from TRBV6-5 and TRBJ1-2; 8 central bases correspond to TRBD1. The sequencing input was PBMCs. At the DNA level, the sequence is TGTGCCAGCAGGGATGACAGGGGTTCGACCTATGGCTACACCTTC. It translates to CASRDDRGSTYGYTF.